A single sample is the source of the 20 T cell receptor beta chains below, sequenced in a study of blood T cell repertoires in COVID-19. The assay was immunoSEQ multiplex PCR, and TCRdb's table has in-frame clones only and misses some. The repertoire has around 400,000 clones, under 85% of them found once; the top ten carry approximately 4.7%. The sequencing input was PBMCs or T cells enriched from blood (not recorded which). The source of these receptors is a woman aged 45-65 years who had recovered from COVID-19.

The chain carries TRBV5-1 and TRBJ1-2; D is unclear. The V end lost 2 bases, the J end lost 6 bases, and 20 bases lay between the germline ends. CDR3 size: 16 residues. CDR1 is SGHRS, CDR2 YFSETQ, per germline. The CDR3 is CASSFSLTTGNHGYTF. As DNA, the CDR3 is TGCGCCAGCAGCTTCTCATTAACCACGGGTAATCATGGCTACACCTTC.

This chain joins TRBV12-2 and TRBJ2-6; no DNA check was done on the table's D call, TRBD1. TRBV12-2 is described as a pseudogene. The CDR3 spans 16 residues. The CDR3 region has the DNA TGTGCAAGTCGCCCGTACAGGGTCCCGGGGGCCAACGTCCTGACTTTC. Translation gives CASRPYRVPGANVLTF.

The chain carries TRBV6-6 and TRBJ2-4; 11 nucleotides line up with TRBD1. After removal of 5 bases from V and 0 bases from J, the junction contained 6 bases not matched to a gene. The CDR3 is 17 residues long. CDR1 and CDR2 from the germline V gene are MNHNY and SVGAGI (reference sequence). For the CDR3, the DNA is TGTGCCAGCAGTCCGGACAGGGGGCTGATAGCCAAAAACATTCAGTACTTC. Encoded protein: CASSPDRGLIAKNIQYF.

V is TRBV11-3 and J is TRBJ2-3; tentatively, D is TRBD1 (5 bases). The CDR3 has 17 amino acids. Trimming took 5 bases from V and 0 from J, leaving 18 bases between them. Germline CDR1 reads SGHNT; CDR2 reads YENEEA. The CDR3 DNA follows: TGTGCCAGCAGCCTGGGGCGGATTTTTACTAGCACAGATACGCAGTATTTT. Encoded protein: CASSLGRIFTSTDTQYF.

The chain recombines TRBV28 with TRBJ1-5; D is possibly TRBD1 (6 bases). The CDR3 covers 14 residues. Looked up from germline, CDR1 is MDHEN and CDR2 is SYDVKM. V was clipped by 11 bases and J by 0 bases, with 14 bases between them. DNA for the CDR3: TGTGCCGCTGGGGGGGCGTATAGCAATCAGCCCCAGCATTTT. It codes for CAAGGAYSNQPQHF. Complete variable domain (other parts from reference TRBV28 and TRBJ1-5): DVKVTQSSRYLVKRTGEKVFLECVQDMDHENMFWYRQDPGLGLRLIYFSYDVKMKEKGDIPEGYSVSREKKERFSLILESASTNQTSMYLCAAGGAYSNQPQHFGDGTRLSIL.

The rearrangement joins TRBV2 to TRBJ2-2; TRBD1 aligns across 8 bases. The V segment lost 5 bases and the J segment 0 bases; nucleotides outside the gene matches: 11. CDR3 size: 18 residues. Germline CDR1 SNHLY, CDR2 FYNNEI. The CDR3 DNA follows: TGTGCCAGCAGTAACGCGCCACTGGACAGGGCGAACACCGGGGAGCTGTTTTTT. Protein product: CASSNAPLDRANTGELFF.

This clone has a handful of counts. The rearrangement joins TRBV10-3 to TRBJ2-3, with TRBD2 as a possible D gene (6 bases). V dropped 6 bases and J dropped 5 bases, with 9 bases sitting between them. Germline CDR1 reads ENHRY; CDR2 reads SYGVKD. This CDR3 spans 12 amino acids. The CDR3 DNA reads as TGTGCCATCAGCGACGGGGGAGATACGCAGTATTTT. Translating gives CAISDGGDTQYF.

This sequence joins TRBV28 and TRBJ1-2, with unresolved D. The CDR3 runs to 16 residues. V gave up 2 bases and J gave up 4 bases, with 17 bases separating them. Germline V CDR1 and CDR2: MDHEN, SYDVKM. In DNA, the CDR3 is TGTGCCAGCAGTTTAGTAAAGACACCTGAAACCTATGGCTACACCTTC. Translating it yields CASSLVKTPETYGYTF.

On this clone itself: Additional DNA sequences in this sample encode the identical CDR3. CDR3 amino acids: CASSLQGNTEAFF. The CDR3 DNA reads as TGTGCCAGCAGTTTACAGGGAAACACTGAAGCTTTCTTT. The J gene is TRBJ1-1, the V gene TRBV27; TRBD1 might be the D (5 bases). Trimming shortened V by 2 bases and J by 2 bases, and 6 bases separated the two germline ends. The CDR3 runs 13 residues. Germline V gene data show CDR1 as MNHEY and CDR2 as SMNVEV (reference sequence).

The rearrangement joins TRBV6-5 to TRBJ1-2; no clear D. Trimming cost V 4 bases and J 8 bases, with 11 bases left between them. From germline, CDR1 is MNHEY and CDR2 SVGAGI. The CDR3 loop spans 12 amino acids. The CDR3 spells CASSSRTGGYTF. Written as DNA, the CDR3 is TGTGCCAGCAGTTCACGGACGGGAGGCTACACCTTC.

The chain carries TRBV14 and TRBJ1-1, with D perhaps matching TRBD1 (6 bases). V gave up 5 bases and J gave up 1 base, with 8 bases separating them. Germline CDR1 SGHDN, CDR2 FVKESK. This CDR3 has 13 amino acids. The CDR3 loop reads CASSSQGNTEAFF. CDR3 DNA sequence: TGTGCCAGCAGCTCACAGGGGAACACTGAAGCTTTCTTT. The full variable domain, its missing parts supplied by reference TRBV14 and TRBJ1-1, is EAGVTQFPSHSVIEKGQTVTLRCDPISGHDNLYWYRRVMGKEIKFLLHFVKESKQDESGMPNNRFLAERTGGTYSTLKVQPAELEDSGVYFCASSSQGNTEAFFGQGTRLTVV.

The chain recombines TRBV2 with TRBJ1-2; 7 bases are shared with TRBD1. The CDR3 contains 14 residues. V shed 6 bases and J 4 bases; nucleotides not matched to a gene: 8. CDR1 is SNHLY and CDR2 is FYNNEI in the germline V gene. The CDR3 nucleotides read TGTGCCAGCAGCGGTGGGACAGCCGCCTATGGCTACACCTTC. Its protein product is CASSGGTAAYGYTF.

In DNA form, the CDR3 reads TGTGCCAGCAGTTACCGAACTAGCCCTTTAAACAATGAGCAGTTCTTC. Residues: CASSYRTSPLNNEQFF. V gene TRBV6-2 or TRBV6-3 combines with J gene TRBJ2-1, with D maybe TRBD2 (6 bases). V shed 2 bases and J shed 5 bases, with 16 bases lying between them. This CDR3 comprises 16 residues. The germline CDR1 and CDR2 sequences are MNHEY and SVGEGT.

The chain links TRBV7-2 to TRBJ1-1; unclear D gene. The CDR3 contains 14 residues. Per the germline V gene, CDR1 is SGHTA and CDR2 is FQGNSA. V was trimmed by 3 bases and J by 2 bases, leaving 10 bases between them. The CDR3 is CASSLGGPNTEAFF. CDR3 in DNA: TGTGCCAGCAGCTTGGGTGGGCCCAACACTGAAGCTTTCTTT.

This clone was seen a handful of times. The chain carries TRBV25-1 and TRBJ1-2, with D hard to call. V was cut by 5 bases and J by 4 bases, with 5 bases left in between. The CDR3 covers 11 residues. The germline V gene encodes CDR1 MGHDK and CDR2 SYGVNS. CDR3 sequence reads: CASSWSYGYTF. The DNA for the CDR3 is TGTGCCAGCAGTTGGAGCTATGGCTACACCTTC.

V and J are TRBV7-2 and TRBJ1-2, with D perhaps TRBD1 (5 bases). The CDR3 loop spans 13 amino acids. V dropped 5 bases and J dropped 4 bases, with 11 bases sitting between them. The germline V gene encodes CDR1 SGHTA and CDR2 FQGNSA. The CDR3 DNA sequence: TGTGCCAGCAGCCTAGGACATACCTATGGCTACACCTTC. Protein sequence: CASSLGHTYGYTF.

V is TRBV6-4 and J is TRBJ1-2, with D unresolved. The V gene lost 5 bases and the J gene lost 4 bases, with 11 bases spanning the gap. Germline V gene sequence: CDR1 MRHNA, CDR2 SNTAGT. The CDR3 is made up of 13 amino acids. The CDR3 here is CASSPGQTYGYTF. The CDR3 DNA reads as TGTGCCAGCAGTCCTGGCCAAACCTATGGCTACACCTTC.

J is TRBJ1-4 and V is TRBV9; D is undetermined. This CDR3 has 15 amino acids. V lost 4 bases to trimming and J lost 8 bases, with 18 bases between them. Germline CDR1 reads SGDLS; CDR2 reads YYNGEE. The CDR3 sequence: CASSPDSWSREKLFF. The CDR3 DNA reads TGTGCCAGCAGCCCGGACTCGTGGTCCCGGGAAAAACTGTTTTTT.

The gene calls are TRBV3-1 (or the pseudogene TRBV3-2) and TRBJ1-2; TRBD1 aligns across 7 bases. This CDR3 is 14 amino acids long. With V trimmed by 4 bases and J by 8 bases, 10 bases remained unmatched. The germline V gene has CDR1 LGHDT and CDR2 YNNKEL (reference sequence). CDR3 DNA sequence: TGTGCCAGCAGCCCCCGGACAGGCCGGGGGGGCTACACCTTC. This translates into CASSPRTGRGGYTF.

The V and J genes are TRBV28 and TRBJ1-2; D is possibly TRBD1 (5 bases). Trimming cost V 5 bases and J 3 bases, with 16 bases left between them. Germline V gene data show CDR1 as MDHEN and CDR2 as SYDVKM. This CDR3 has 15 residues. Here the CDR3 reads CASSLQGGSYYGYTF. The DNA of the CDR3 is TGTGCCAGCAGTCTCCAGGGAGGAAGCTACTATGGCTACACCTTC.